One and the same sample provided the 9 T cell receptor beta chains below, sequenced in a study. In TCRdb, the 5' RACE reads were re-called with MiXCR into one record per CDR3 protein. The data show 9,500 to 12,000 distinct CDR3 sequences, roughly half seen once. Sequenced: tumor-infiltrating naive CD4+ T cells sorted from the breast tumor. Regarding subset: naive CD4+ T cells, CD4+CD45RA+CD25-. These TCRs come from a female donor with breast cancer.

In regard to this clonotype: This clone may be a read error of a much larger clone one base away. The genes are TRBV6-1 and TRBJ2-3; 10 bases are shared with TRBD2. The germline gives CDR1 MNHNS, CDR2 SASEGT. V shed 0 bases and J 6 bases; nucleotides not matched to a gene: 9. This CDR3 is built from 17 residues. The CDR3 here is CASSEAVVLAGADTQYF. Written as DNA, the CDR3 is TGTGCCAGCAGTGAAGCGGTGGTCCTAGCGGGAGCCGATACGCAGTATTTT.

This chain's CDR3 is CASSESGGTSYNEQFF. The CDR3 coding sequence is TGTGCCAGCAGTGAATCTGGCGGGACCTCCTACAATGAGCAGTTCTTC. The chain carries TRBV25-1 and TRBJ2-1, with D perhaps matching TRBD2 (6 bases). From germline, CDR1 is MGHDK and CDR2 SYGVNS. CDR3 length: 16 amino acids. V was shortened by 1 base and J by 0 bases, with 10 bases between the two germline ends.

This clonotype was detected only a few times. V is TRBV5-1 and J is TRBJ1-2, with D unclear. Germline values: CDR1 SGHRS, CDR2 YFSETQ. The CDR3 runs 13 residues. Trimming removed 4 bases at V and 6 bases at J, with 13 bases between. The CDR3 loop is CASSGLRVDGYTF. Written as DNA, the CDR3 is TGCGCCAGCAGCGGACTCCGGGTGGATGGCTACACCTTC.

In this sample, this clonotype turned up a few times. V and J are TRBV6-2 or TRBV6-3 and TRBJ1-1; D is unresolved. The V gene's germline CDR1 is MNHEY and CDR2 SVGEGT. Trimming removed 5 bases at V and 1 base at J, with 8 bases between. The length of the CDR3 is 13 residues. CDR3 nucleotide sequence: TGTGCCAGCAGTATTCAGAGGAACACTGAAGCTTTCTTT. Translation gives CASSIQRNTEAFF.

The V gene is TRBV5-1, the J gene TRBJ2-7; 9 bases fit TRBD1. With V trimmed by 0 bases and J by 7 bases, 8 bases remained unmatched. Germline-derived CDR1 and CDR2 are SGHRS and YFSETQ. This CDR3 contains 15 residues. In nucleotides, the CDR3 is TGCGCCAGCAGCTTGGCCGGGGACAGGGTGGATGAGCAGTACGTC. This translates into CASSLAGDRVDEQYV.

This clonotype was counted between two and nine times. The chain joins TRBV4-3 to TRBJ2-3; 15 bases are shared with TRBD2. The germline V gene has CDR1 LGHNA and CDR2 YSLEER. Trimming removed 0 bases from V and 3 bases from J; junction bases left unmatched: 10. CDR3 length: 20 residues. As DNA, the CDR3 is TGCGCCAGCAGCCAAGAGTTAGGGACTAGCGGGAGGATTGTAACAGATACGCAGTATTTT. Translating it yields CASSQELGTSGRIVTDTQYF.

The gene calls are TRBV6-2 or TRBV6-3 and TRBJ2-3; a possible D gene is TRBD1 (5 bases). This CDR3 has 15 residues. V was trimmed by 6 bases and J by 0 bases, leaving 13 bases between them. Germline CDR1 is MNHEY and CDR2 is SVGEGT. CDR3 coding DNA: TGTGCCAGCAGCGACAGAAAAGCTAGCACAGATACGCAGTATTTT. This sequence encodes CASSDRKASTDTQYF.

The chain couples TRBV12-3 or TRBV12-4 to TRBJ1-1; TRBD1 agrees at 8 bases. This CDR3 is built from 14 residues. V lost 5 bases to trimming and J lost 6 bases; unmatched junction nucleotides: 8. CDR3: CASSVLQGAAEAFF. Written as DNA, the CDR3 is TGTGCCAGCAGTGTACTCCAGGGGGCCGCTGAAGCTTTCTTT.

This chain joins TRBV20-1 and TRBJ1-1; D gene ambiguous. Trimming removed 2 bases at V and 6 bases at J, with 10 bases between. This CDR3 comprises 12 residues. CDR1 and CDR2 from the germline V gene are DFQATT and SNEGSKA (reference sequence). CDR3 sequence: CSARLFKSEAFF. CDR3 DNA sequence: TGCAGTGCTAGATTGTTCAAATCTGAAGCTTTCTTT.